Reported below is one T cell receptor (beta chain). What it binds is unknown. The record originates from a study of immune cell composition in non-small cell lung cancer. Looking at the study overall: Lung adenocarcinoma or squamous carcinoma made up most tumours. Study-wide points: Lung adenocarcinomas had lower top 10 clone scores and clonality than squamous tumours. 60% to 80% of squamous and approximately 31% of adenocarcinoma cases had tumour-associated clones >0.5%.

This table comes from immunoSEQ multiplex PCR, and its TCRdb copy is limited to in-frame clones, with some not included. The table has about 5,000 clones, over 75% seen once. Genomic DNA came from frozen unsorted single-cell suspensions. This CDR3 spans 16 amino acids. The germline V gene encodes CDR1 LNHDA and CDR2 SQIVND (reference sequence). Trimming pared 0 bases from V and 7 bases from J, leaving 16 bases between. The V and J genes are TRBV19 and TRBJ1-5, with D possibly matching TRBD1 (6 bases). Sequenced input: lung tumor tissue. The TCR comes from a human donor with non-small cell lung cancer. The CDR3: CASSIDNTGFLQPQHF. CDR3 DNA sequence: TGTGCCAGTAGTATAGACAACACAGGGTTCCTCCAGCCCCAGCATTTT.